This entry is about one T cell receptor (beta chain). The target of this receptor is not known. No base quality values were provided; no much bigger clone lies one nucleotide off. Spanning cysteine to phenylalanine, the CDR3 consists of 13 amino acids. The only DNA kept is the CDR3, 39 bases in frame from the first base. V drops 8 bases and J drops 8 bases, leaving 18 bases in between. The sample is drawn from a study of blood T cell repertoires in COVID-19 (dated by TCRdb to 2020 to 2022). For the wider study: The collaborator samples originated in the United States, Italy and Spain and spanned the acute and convalescent phases of COVID-19. Samples were obtained from the ongoing ImmuneRACE study (first 160 participants) and from about 1,300 subjects provided by 6 global collaborators. The prospective study material was composed of cDNA or gDNA derived from T cells, B-cell-depleted T cells, or PBMCs. Subjects who had been exposed to COVID-19, were actively infected with it, or had recovered from it provided the deeply sampled blood TCRbeta repertoires that made up the dataset. Where HLA class I and class II types were available, the types were taken from metadata supplied by the sample provider, not from assay-based typing. A freely available public database, intended as a resource for researchers studying the immune response to SARS-CoV-2, is where the repertoires were released. A de-identified subject ID, COVID-19 status, age in years and sex were almost always included in the sample metadata. The research as a whole found: Clinical and demographic metadata were provided uncurated, with the amount varying by source and participant.

The immunoSEQ Assay, a bias-controlled multiplex PCR, was used to amplify TCRbeta CDR3 regions from genomic DNA. The study's own analysis went as follows. Nucleated cell counts per sample were estimated from amplification of reference gene primers within the assay. To quantify the absolute abundance of each unique TCRbeta CDR3 rearrangement, sequence reads were collapsed and filtered. For each sample, productive Simpson clonality was calculated as the square root of Simpson's diversity index across productive rearrangements. TCRdb mirrors the immuneACCESS table, restricted to in-frame sequences. Some clones are absent from its copies; in checked studies, under half trace to an unresolved V gene, and the reason for the others is unknown. V and J calls and clone size follow that table, whereas D and trimming were derived from the DNA. The sample records some 170,000 clones, approximately 86% of which are singletons. Jointly, the top ten make up 1.6% of the sample.

Whole blood was collected in K2EDTA tubes by collaborating institutions according to the institutions' own protocols. For TCRbeta analysis, collaborators shipped samples as frozen whole blood, isolated PBMCs, or DNA extracted from either of those sample types. The TCR sequence derives from a woman in her forties or fifties with acute or convalescent COVID-19. Source material: peripheral blood. The V gene is TRBV12-3 or TRBV12-4 and the J gene is TRBJ1-2; the D gene assignment is ambiguous. The sequenced DNA is TGTGCCAGCCTAGTTTTCGGCCTTATGGGCTACACCTTC. It translates to CASLVFGLMGYTF.